The 26 T cell receptor beta chains below come from one sample, sequenced in a study of blood T cell repertoires in COVID-19. Generated by immunoSEQ multiplex PCR, the TCRdb table keeps only in-frame clones and is missing some. Of tens of thousands of clones in the sample, 88% are singletons; the top ten hold under 55%. The sample taken for sequencing was peripheral blood. All receptors come from a human donor in a cohort sampled during active COVID-19.

J is TRBJ1-3 and V is TRBV7-2, with D tentatively TRBD1 (6 bases). Trimming pared 4 bases from V and 3 bases from J, leaving 7 bases between. Germline loops: CDR1 SGHTA, CDR2 FQGNSA. CDR3 length: 13 amino acids. This CDR3 reads CASSSRGGNTIYF. Written as DNA, the CDR3 is TGTGCCAGCAGCTCCAGGGGTGGAAACACCATATATTTT.

A few counts support this clone. The CDR3 here is CASSRRTGTPEAFF. As DNA, the CDR3 is TGTGCCAGCAGCCGCCGGACAGGGACCCCTGAAGCTTTCTTT. The chain recombines TRBV4-2 with TRBJ1-1; 8 bases match TRBD1. CDR3 length equals 14 residues. Germline lookup yields CDR1 LGHNA and CDR2 YNFKEQ. J gave up 6 bases and V 4 bases, and 7 bases lay outside the gene matches.

This chain links TRBV5-1 with TRBJ2-7, with 10 bases identical to TRBD2. Germline-derived CDR1 and CDR2 are SGHRS and YFSETQ. This CDR3 has 15 residues. The ends lost 0 bases at V and 1 base at J; junction bases unmatched: 1. The CDR3 reads CASSLGAGGSYEQYF. The CDR3 DNA reads as TGCGCCAGCAGCTTGGGAGCGGGAGGGTCCTACGAGCAGTACTTC.

This sequence joins TRBV21-1 and TRBJ2-7; TRBD1 is the table's D call and was not checked against the DNA. TRBV21-1 is tagged as a pseudogene. The CDR3 spans 18 residues. The CDR3 is CASSKAQRGSQLSYEQYF. The CDR3 coding sequence is TGTGCCAGCAGCAAAGCGCAGAGGGGGAGTCAACTCTCCTACGAGCAGTACTTC.

The chain is built from TRBV19 and TRBJ1-1; a weak D match, TRBD1 (6 bases). Per germline, CDR1 LNHDA and CDR2 SQIVND (reference sequence). Trimming shortened V by 7 bases and J by 4 bases, and 13 bases separated the two germline ends. This CDR3 region has 13 residues. This CDR3 is CASTGDTSTEAFF. In nucleotides, the CDR3 is TGTGCCAGTACCGGGGACACCTCCACTGAAGCTTTCTTT.

Written as DNA, the CDR3 is TGTGCCAGCAGCTTAAACCCTTGGACAGGGGGCGCAGACTATGGCTACACCTTC. It yields the protein CASSLNPWTGGADYGYTF. The V gene is TRBV7-3, the J gene TRBJ1-2; 11 nucleotides line up with TRBD1. The CDR3 totals 18 residues. Germline-derived CDR1 and CDR2 are SGHTA and FQGTGA. The V segment lost 1 base and the J segment 3 bases; nucleotides outside the gene matches: 10.

For this clone: The same CDR3 is also encoded by other DNA sequences in this sample. The CDR3 spells CASSPPGTVNTEAFF. The DNA for the CDR3 is TGTGCCAGCTCACCACCCGGGACAGTGAACACTGAAGCTTTCTTT. The chain carries TRBV18 and TRBJ1-1, with TRBD1 matching 7 bases. With V trimmed by 0 bases and J by 0 bases, 1 base remained unmatched. The CDR3 is 15 amino acids. CDR1 is KGHSH, CDR2 LQKENI, per germline. Full variable domain (remainder filled in from reference TRBV18 and TRBJ1-1): NAGVMQNPRHLVRRRGQEARLRCSPMKGHSHVYWYRQLPEEGLKFMVYLQKENIIDESGMPKERFSAEFPKEGPSILRIQQVVRGDSAAYFCASSPPGTVNTEAFFGQGTRLTVV.

V usage is TRBV7-8 and J usage is TRBJ1-2; D is unresolved. Germline CDR1 is SGHVS and CDR2 is FQNEAQ. The length of the CDR3 is 16 residues. V shed 4 bases and J shed 0 bases, with 15 bases lying between them. The CDR3 DNA reads TGTGCCAGCAGCTCACTGGGCGTGGGAGCTAACTATGGCTACACCTTC. This encodes CASSSLGVGANYGYTF. The full variable domain, in which reference TRBV7-8 and TRBJ1-2 provide the parts outside the CDR3, is GAGVSQSPRYKVAKRGQDVALRCDPISGHVSLFWYQQALGQGPEFLTYFQNEAQLDKSGLPSDRFFAERPEGSVSTLKIQRTQQEDSAVYLCASSSLGVGANYGYTFGSGTRLTVV.

This clone was seen once. The chain combines TRBV12-5 with TRBJ2-1, with TRBD2 identical over 8 bases. Germline lookup yields CDR1 LGHNT and CDR2 FRNRAP. The CDR3 covers 18 residues. J gave up 0 bases and V 5 bases, and 12 bases lay outside the gene matches. CDR3 nucleotide sequence: TGTGCTAGTGGTAGGGGCGGGGGGTTCCGGAGCTCCTACAATGAGCAGTTCTTC. Protein: CASGRGGGFRSSYNEQFF. The complete variable domain, with remaining parts taken from reference TRBV12-5 and TRBJ2-1, reads DARVTQTPRHKVTEMGQEVTMRCQPILGHNTVFWYRQTMMQGLELLAYFRNRAPLDDSGMPKDRFSAEMPDATLATLKIQPSEPRDSAVYFCASGRGGGFRSSYNEQFFGPGTRLTVL.

The V call is TRBV7-3, the J call TRBJ2-1; 7 positions match TRBD2. The germline gives CDR1 SGHTA, CDR2 FQGTGA. CDR3 length: 15 residues. V gave up 5 bases and J gave up 10 bases; unmatched junction bases: 14. CDR3 bases: TGTGCCAGCAGCCCCCAAGGGACGGGGGGTAGGGAGCAGTTCTTC. Its protein is CASSPQGTGGREQFF. Full variable domain (rest looked up from reference TRBV7-3 and TRBJ2-1): GAGVSQTPSNKVTEKGKYVELRCDPISGHTALYWYRQSLGQGPEFLIYFQGTGAADDSGLPNDRFFAVRPEGSVSTLKIQRTERGDSAVYLCASSPQGTGGREQFFGPGTRLTVL.

This clone appeared a single time. The V and J genes are TRBV6-5 and TRBJ1-2; D is uncertain. The CDR3 loop spans 15 amino acids. Germline CDR1 reads MNHEY; CDR2 reads SVGAGI. V lost 0 bases and J 6 bases, leaving 14 bases between the germline ends. The CDR3 spells CASSYSWERWDGYTF. CDR3 nucleotide sequence: TGTGCCAGCAGTTACTCATGGGAGAGGTGGGATGGCTACACCTTC.

V and J are TRBV28 and TRBJ2-7; 7 bases match TRBD2. The CDR3 contains 15 residues. V gave up 2 bases and J gave up 0 bases; unmatched junction bases: 4. The germline gives CDR1 MDHEN, CDR2 SYDVKM. The CDR3 coding sequence is TGTGCCAGCAGTTTAGGGGGGGAGAGCTCCTACGAGCAGTACTTC. Translated, it gives CASSLGGESSYEQYF.

This chain connects TRBV6-2 or TRBV6-3 to TRBJ1-2; D is ambiguous. Germline V CDR1 and CDR2: MNHEY, SVGEGT. The CDR3 is 15 amino acids. V dropped 0 bases and J dropped 5 bases, with 13 bases sitting between them. The CDR3 here is CASSYSKERTYGYTF. The CDR3 DNA follows: TGTGCCAGCAGTTACTCGAAGGAACGGACTTATGGCTACACCTTC.

This clone is a singleton in its sample. The chain couples TRBV5-4 to TRBJ2-1; possibly TRBD2 for D (5 bases). This CDR3 is built from 16 residues. V was clipped by 0 bases and J by 2 bases, with 12 bases between them. Germline V gives CDR1 SGHNT, CDR2 YYREEE (reference sequence). CDR3 bases: TGTGCCAGCAGCTTGGGGGAGCCCCTCCCCTACAATGAGCAGTTCTTC. It codes for CASSLGEPLPYNEQFF.

The genes are TRBV27 and TRBJ2-7; 8 positions match TRBD1. Trimming at V came to 6 bases and at J to 7 bases, leaving 8 bases not matched to a gene. The germline V gene has CDR1 MNHEY and CDR2 SMNVEV (reference sequence). The CDR3 sequence is 13 residues long. The CDR3 sequence is CASRGQAFREQYF. The CDR3, as DNA: TGTGCCAGCAGGGGACAGGCGTTTAGGGAGCAGTACTTC.

The chain couples TRBV11-3 to TRBJ2-3, with unresolved D. V lost 1 base, J lost 3 bases, and 5 bases lay in between. The germline V gene encodes CDR1 SGHNT and CDR2 YENEEA. This CDR3 has 13 amino acids. As DNA, the CDR3 is TGTGCCAGCAGCTTAGGGAGTACAGATACGCAGTATTTT. Translating gives CASSLGSTDTQYF. The full variable domain, rest sourced from reference TRBV11-3 and TRBJ2-3, is EAGVVQSPRYKIIEKKQPVAFWCNPISGHNTLYWYLQNLGQGPELLIRYENEEAVDDSQLPKDRFSAERLKGVDSTLKIQPAELGDSAVYLCASSLGSTDTQYFGPGTRLTVL.

The chain recombines TRBV6-5 with TRBJ1-2; D unclear. Germline CDR1 reads MNHEY; CDR2 reads SVGAGI. The CDR3 consists of 14 residues. The ends were cut back, 5 bases at V and 0 bases at J, with 10 bases in the middle. CDR3 nucleotides: TGTGCCAGCAGTCGACCCGGGGCTAACTATGGCTACACCTTC. Translated: CASSRPGANYGYTF.

The chain couples TRBV14 to TRBJ2-2; no definite D call. Per germline, CDR1 SGHDN and CDR2 FVKESK. The CDR3 runs to 13 residues. V was pared by 5 bases and J by 5 bases, with 9 bases between. CDR3 DNA: TGTGCCAGCAGCACACAGAGAACCGGGGAGCTGTTTTTT. This gives the protein CASSTQRTGELFF. The complete variable domain, with remaining parts taken from reference TRBV14 and TRBJ2-2, reads EAGVTQFPSHSVIEKGQTVTLRCDPISGHDNLYWYRRVMGKEIKFLLHFVKESKQDESGMPNNRFLAERTGGTYSTLKVQPAELEDSGVYFCASSTQRTGELFFGEGSRLTVL.

The genes are TRBV5-4 and TRBJ2-5; TRBD2 aligns across 8 bases. J gave up 3 bases and V 0 bases, and 7 bases lay outside the gene matches. The CDR3 loop spans 16 amino acids. CDR1 is SGHNT, CDR2 YYREEE, per germline (reference sequence). CDR3 coding DNA: TGTGCCAGCAGCTTGGCCACTAGCGGATCGAAAGAGACCCAGTACTTC. It codes for CASSLATSGSKETQYF.

The chain has TRBV18 and TRBJ1-1; perhaps TRBD1 as D (6 bases). Germline CDR1 is KGHSH and CDR2 is LQKENI. Between the trimmed V and J ends, which lost 1 base and 1 base, there was a span of 10 bases. The CDR3 is 15 residues long. Written as DNA, the CDR3 is TGTGCCAGCTCACCACAGACAGGAGAGAACACTGAAGCTTTCTTT. It specifies CASSPQTGENTEAFF.

The CDR3 spells CASSDGSGSGTGELFF. CDR3 nucleotide sequence: TGTGCCAGCAGTGACGGTTCAGGTAGCGGAACCGGGGAGCTGTTTTTT. The rearrangement links TRBV6-4 to TRBJ2-2; possibly TRBD2 for D (6 bases). This CDR3 has 16 amino acids. In germline, CDR1 is MRHNA, CDR2 SNTAGT. The V end was cut by 2 bases, the J end by 5 bases, with 15 bases between.

The CDR3 coding sequence is TGTGCCAGCAGTGAAAACGGATCGGGCTCCTACGAGCAGTACTTC. Protein: CASSENGSGSYEQYF. The chain recombines TRBV2 with TRBJ2-7; D is ambiguous. The germline gives CDR1 SNHLY, CDR2 FYNNEI. V dropped 2 bases and J dropped 0 bases, with 11 bases sitting between them. The CDR3 spans 15 residues.

On this clone: Other DNA sequences in this specimen translate into the identical CDR3. The rearrangement uses TRBV7-3 and TRBJ2-2; the D is unclear. Looked up from germline, CDR1 is SGHTA and CDR2 is FQGTGA. Trimming shortened V by 5 bases and J by 6 bases, and 10 bases separated the two germline ends. This CDR3 has 13 residues. DNA of the CDR3: TGTGCCAGCAGCCCTCTCAGTGCCGGGGAGCTGTTTTTT. Its protein product is CASSPLSAGELFF.

The chain couples TRBV4-3 to TRBJ1-2; D gene unclear. Germline-derived CDR1 and CDR2 are LGHNA and YSLEER. This CDR3 contains 15 residues. The V end lost 4 bases, the J end lost 5 bases, and 17 bases lay between the germline ends. In DNA form, the CDR3 reads TGCGCCAGCAGCCCCAGCCCGCAGGATGTTTATGGCTACACCTTC. As protein: CASSPSPQDVYGYTF.

This chain links TRBV18 with TRBJ2-1; TRBD1 aligns across 9 bases. The CDR3 length is 14 residues. V lost 3 bases to trimming and J lost 5 bases; unmatched junction nucleotides: 2. The germline gives CDR1 KGHSH, CDR2 LQKENI. CDR3 protein: CASSPGTGNNEQFF. DNA of the CDR3: TGTGCCAGCTCACCCGGGACAGGGAACAATGAGCAGTTCTTC.

This chain joins TRBV5-4 and TRBJ2-6, with 11 bases identical to TRBD2. The CDR3 length is 17 residues. The V gene end was trimmed by 3 bases and the J gene end by 2 bases; junction bases not matched to a gene: 4. CDR1 and CDR2 (germline): SGHNT, YYREEE (reference sequence). As DNA, the CDR3 is TGTGCCAGCAGCTCCACTAGCGGGAGAGCTGGGGCCAACGTCCTGACTTTC. Encoded protein: CASSSTSGRAGANVLTF.